These T cell receptor beta chains were read from a single sample in a study of spatial heterogeneity in lung cancer. From the 5' RACE reads, TCRdb called clonotypes with MiXCR, one entry per CDR3 protein. Of some 11,000 distinct CDR3 sequences in the sample, roughly an eighth were seen once. The sequencing here drew on PBMCs, taken at surgery. These receptors came from a female donor with early-stage non-small cell lung cancer. CDR3s include the opening cysteine and the closing phenylalanine or tryptophan.

CDR3	V	J
CSVLDRGAKNIQYF	TRBV29-1	TRBJ2-4
CASSPQGATNYGYTF	TRBV6-1	TRBJ1-2
CASSGPGQLYEQYF	TRBV6-6	TRBJ2-7
CSASFEGRTSSYEQYF	TRBV20-1	TRBJ2-7
CASSLRQPFNSPLHF	TRBV27	TRBJ1-6
CASSQGQSYNEQFF	TRBV28	TRBJ2-1
CASSPDSYNEQFF	TRBV18	TRBJ2-1
CSVEVQGGTGELFF	TRBV29-1	TRBJ2-2
CASNPWGGTEAFF	TRBV6-6	TRBJ1-1
CAWRLAGADTQYF	TRBV30	TRBJ2-3
CSTGPAASRMNTEAFF	TRBV29-1	TRBJ1-1
CASSRPGGQETQYF	TRBV5-4	TRBJ2-5
CASSQDVRSLRAYF	TRBV14	TRBJ2-3
CASNLGSRGGMNEQFF	TRBV5-4	TRBJ2-1
CASSQAYGNTEAFF	TRBV4-1	TRBJ1-1
CASSQMDTQETQYF	TRBV18	TRBJ2-5
CASSLRQGLSTEAFF	TRBV6-5	TRBJ1-1
CSVGYRTEAFF	TRBV29-1	TRBJ1-1
CSVERTSDYNEQFF	TRBV29-1	TRBJ2-1
CASRRDRDRSNTEAFF	TRBV2	TRBJ1-1
CASSFGGAGEQETQYF	TRBV11-2	TRBJ2-5
CASSFTGGEPLHF	TRBV13	TRBJ1-6
CASSLLSGFNTGELFF	TRBV5-1	TRBJ2-2
CASSTYRGEDSPLHF	TRBV2	TRBJ1-6
CASSPAGETQYF	TRBV7-6	TRBJ2-5
CASSSHQGRAAEAFF	TRBV28	TRBJ1-1
CASTLLDPYEQYF	TRBV7-9	TRBJ2-7